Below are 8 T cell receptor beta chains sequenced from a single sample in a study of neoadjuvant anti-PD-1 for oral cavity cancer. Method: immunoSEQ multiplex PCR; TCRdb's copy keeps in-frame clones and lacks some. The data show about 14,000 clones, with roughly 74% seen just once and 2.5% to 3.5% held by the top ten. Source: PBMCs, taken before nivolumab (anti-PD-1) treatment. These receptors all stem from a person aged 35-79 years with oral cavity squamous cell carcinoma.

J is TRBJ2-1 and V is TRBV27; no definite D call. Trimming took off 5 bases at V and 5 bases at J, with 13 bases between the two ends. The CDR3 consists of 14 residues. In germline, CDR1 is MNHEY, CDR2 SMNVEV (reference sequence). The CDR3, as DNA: TGTGCCAGCAGTATAAGTTCATCTGACAATGAGCAGTTCTTC. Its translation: CASSISSSDNEQFF.

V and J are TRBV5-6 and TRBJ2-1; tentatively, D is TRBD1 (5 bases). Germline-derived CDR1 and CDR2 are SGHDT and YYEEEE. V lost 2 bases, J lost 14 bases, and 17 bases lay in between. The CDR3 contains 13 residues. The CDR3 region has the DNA TGTGCCAGCAGCTTTTCTCCTTTAGAAGGGGAGTTCTTC. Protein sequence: CASSFSPLEGEFF.

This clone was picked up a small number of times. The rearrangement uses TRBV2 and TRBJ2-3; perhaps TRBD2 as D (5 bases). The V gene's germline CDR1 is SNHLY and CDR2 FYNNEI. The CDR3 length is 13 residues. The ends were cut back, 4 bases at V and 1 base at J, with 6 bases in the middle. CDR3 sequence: CASSGGRTDTQYF. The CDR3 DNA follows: TGTGCCAGCAGTGGCGGGCGCACAGATACGCAGTATTTT.

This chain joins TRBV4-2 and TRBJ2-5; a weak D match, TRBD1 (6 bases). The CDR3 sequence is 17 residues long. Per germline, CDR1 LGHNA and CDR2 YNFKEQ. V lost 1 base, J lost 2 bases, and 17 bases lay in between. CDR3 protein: CASSQGPTGSGQETQYF. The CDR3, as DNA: TGTGCCAGCAGCCAAGGACCCACAGGGAGCGGACAAGAGACCCAGTACTTC.

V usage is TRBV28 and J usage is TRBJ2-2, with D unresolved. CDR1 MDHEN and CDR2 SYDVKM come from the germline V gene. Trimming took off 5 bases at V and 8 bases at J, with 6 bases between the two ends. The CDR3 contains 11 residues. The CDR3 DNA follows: TGTGCCAGCAGTAGTTATGGGGAGCTGTTTTTT. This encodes CASSSYGELFF.

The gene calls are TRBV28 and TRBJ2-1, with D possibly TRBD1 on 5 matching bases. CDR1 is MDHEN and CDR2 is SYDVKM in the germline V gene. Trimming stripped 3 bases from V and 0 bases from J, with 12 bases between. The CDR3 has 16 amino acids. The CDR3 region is CASSLFQGGSYNEQFF. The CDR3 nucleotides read TGTGCCAGCAGTTTGTTCCAGGGTGGCTCCTACAATGAGCAGTTCTTC. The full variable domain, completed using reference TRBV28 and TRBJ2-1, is DVKVTQSSRYLVKRTGEKVFLECVQDMDHENMFWYRQDPGLGLRLIYFSYDVKMKEKGDIPEGYSVSREKKERFSLILESASTNQTSMYLCASSLFQGGSYNEQFFGPGTRLTVL.

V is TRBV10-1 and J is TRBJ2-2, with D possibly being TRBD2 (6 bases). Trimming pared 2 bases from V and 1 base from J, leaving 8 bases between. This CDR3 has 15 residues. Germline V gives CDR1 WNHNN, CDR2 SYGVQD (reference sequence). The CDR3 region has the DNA TGCGCCAGCAGTGAGAGGAGGGGGAACACCGGGGAGCTGTTTTTT. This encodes CASSERRGNTGELFF.

CDR3 sequence: CASSEGTSGRHEQYF. CDR3 DNA: TGTGCCAGCAGTGAAGGGACTAGCGGGAGACACGAGCAGTACTTC. J is TRBJ2-7 and V is TRBV6-1, with 13 bases that match TRBD2. V was pared by 1 base and J by 5 bases, with 2 bases of the junction left unmatched. Germline loops: CDR1 MNHNS, CDR2 SASEGT. The CDR3 loop spans 15 amino acids.